The 31 T cell receptor beta chains given below trace back to one sample, sequenced in a study of blood T cell repertoires in COVID-19. Repertoires were generated with immunoSEQ multiplex PCR, while TCRdb's copy carries only in-frame clones and drops some. The table shows under 450,000 clones, with 70% to 85% occurring only once. Sequencing used peripheral blood. The receptors were gathered from a human donor with acute or convalescent COVID-19. The donor label of this sample is uncertain.

V gene TRBV10-1 combines with J gene TRBJ1-3; D unclear. This CDR3 comprises 12 residues. Germline values: CDR1 WNHNN, CDR2 SYGVQD (reference sequence). Trimming stripped 2 bases from V and 3 bases from J, with 2 bases between. CDR3 loop: CASSEHGNTIYF. The CDR3 region has the DNA TGCGCCAGCAGTGAGCATGGAAACACCATATATTTT.

This chain connects TRBV5-1 to TRBJ2-3; 8 bases map to TRBD1. Trimming cost V 4 bases and J 4 bases; bases outside gene matches: 11. The germline gives CDR1 SGHRS, CDR2 YFSETQ. This CDR3 comprises 16 residues. The DNA of the CDR3 is TGCGCCAGCAGCCGTCCCCCGGACAGGGATTCAGATACGCAGTATTTT. This gives the protein CASSRPPDRDSDTQYF.

The gene calls are TRBV3-1 (or the pseudogene TRBV3-2) and TRBJ1-1; maybe TRBD1 (6 bases). V was trimmed by 4 bases and J by 4 bases, leaving 13 bases between them. CDR1 and CDR2 from the germline V gene are LGHDT and YNNKEL (reference sequence). CDR3 size: 14 residues. The CDR3 DNA reads as TGTGCCAGCAGCCCGCAAGGGGGGGTCACTGAAGCTTTCTTT. This codes for CASSPQGGVTEAFF.

The rearrangement links TRBV19 to TRBJ1-5; 8 nucleotides agree with TRBD1. CDR3 length equals 16 residues. Looked up from germline, CDR1 is LNHDA and CDR2 is SQIVND (reference sequence). J was trimmed by 2 bases and V by 5 bases; bases with no gene match: 8. CDR3 protein: CASSPRTGMGNQPQHF. The CDR3 DNA is TGTGCCAGTAGTCCACGGACAGGGATGGGCAATCAGCCCCAGCATTTT.

The chain has TRBV2 and TRBJ2-2, with D uncertain. Trimming left V 7 bases short and J 1 base short, with 10 bases between. Germline V gives CDR1 SNHLY, CDR2 FYNNEI. The CDR3 is 14 amino acids. CDR3 amino acids: CASKNYVNTGELFF. The CDR3, as DNA: TGTGCCAGCAAGAACTACGTGAACACCGGGGAGCTGTTTTTT.

The chain combines TRBV19 with TRBJ2-5, with 8 nucleotides matching TRBD2. The CDR3 contains 15 residues. The V gene end was trimmed by 5 bases and the J gene end by 5 bases; junction bases not matched to a gene: 10. Per germline, CDR1 LNHDA and CDR2 SQIVND (reference sequence). CDR3 DNA: TGTGCCAGTAGTCCTCGGGGACTAGTGAGGGAGACCCAGTACTTC. This gives the protein CASSPRGLVRETQYF.

This clone was observed a few times. This chain links TRBV29-1 with TRBJ2-2; a weak D match, TRBD1 (6 bases). The germline V gene encodes CDR1 SQVTM and CDR2 ANQGSEA. With 6 bases removed from V and 0 bases from J, the gap between germline ends came to 11 bases. This CDR3 is 14 amino acids long. The CDR3 loop reads CSVRTESNTGELFF. The CDR3 DNA follows: TGCAGCGTCAGGACAGAGTCGAACACCGGGGAGCTGTTTTTT.

The chain links TRBV18 to TRBJ1-2; the match to TRBD1 covers 8 bases. The CDR3 length is 15 residues. Trimming at V came to 5 bases and at J to 2 bases, leaving 7 bases not matched to a gene. CDR1 is KGHSH and CDR2 is LQKENI in the germline V gene. This chain's CDR3 is CASSGQGVGNYGYTF. The CDR3 bases are TGTGCCAGCTCAGGACAGGGAGTGGGCAACTATGGCTACACCTTC.

The chain links TRBV7-2 to TRBJ1-1; D unresolved. Germline values: CDR1 SGHTA, CDR2 FQGNSA. V was trimmed by 2 bases and J by 2 bases, leaving 9 bases between them. The CDR3 sequence is 14 residues long. Written as DNA, the CDR3 is TGTGCCAGCAGCTTAAGGCAGACAAACACTGAAGCTTTCTTT. It yields the protein CASSLRQTNTEAFF.

The chain couples TRBV5-1 to TRBJ1-5, with 9 nucleotides matching TRBD1. Germline CDR1 SGHRS, CDR2 YFSETQ. CDR3 size: 15 residues. The V gene end was trimmed by 4 bases and the J gene end by 7 bases; junction bases not matched to a gene: 9. CDR3 sequence: CASSPTTGGGQPQHF. Here the CDR3 DNA reads TGCGCCAGCAGCCCTACTACAGGGGGCGGCCAGCCCCAGCATTTT. Filled out from reference TRBV5-1 and TRBJ1-5, the complete variable domain reads KAGVTQTPRYLIKTRGQQVTLSCSPISGHRSVSWYQQTPGQGLQFLFEYFSETQRNKGNFPGRFSGRQFSNSRSEMNVSTLELGDSALYLCASSPTTGGGQPQHFGDGTRLSIL.

This clone was observed a few times. This chain uses TRBV19 with TRBJ1-3; no firm D call. Germline-derived CDR1 and CDR2 are LNHDA and SQIVND (reference sequence). There are 15 residues in the CDR3. V shed 6 bases and J shed 0 bases, with 12 bases lying between them. DNA for the CDR3: TGTGCCAGTAGACCCGGGTCTTCCTCTGGAAACACCATATATTTT. As protein: CASRPGSSSGNTIYF.

The chain employs TRBV18 and TRBJ2-7, with TRBD2 matching over 11 bases. Germline values: CDR1 KGHSH, CDR2 LQKENI. V gave up 3 bases and J gave up 4 bases; unmatched junction bases: 17. The CDR3 loop spans 19 amino acids. CDR3 region: CASSPTAPGIAGGPYEQYF. In DNA, the CDR3 is TGTGCCAGCTCACCGACGGCCCCCGGTATAGCGGGAGGGCCGTACGAGCAGTACTTC.

This clone appeared a single time. This chain joins TRBV11-2 and TRBJ2-7; D is undetermined. The germline CDR1 and CDR2 sequences are SGHAT and FQNNGV. CDR3 length: 13 amino acids. V lost 2 bases, J lost 2 bases, and 7 bases lay in between. CDR3 amino acids: CASSLNGAYEQYF. In DNA form, the CDR3 reads TGTGCCAGCAGCTTAAACGGAGCCTACGAGCAGTACTTC.

The chain employs TRBV28 and TRBJ2-7; D not resolved. The germline CDR1 and CDR2 sequences are MDHEN and SYDVKM. V was shortened by 3 bases and J by 9 bases, with 18 bases between the two germline ends. The CDR3 is 14 residues long. This CDR3 reads CASSLVGPLRGQYF. The DNA for the CDR3 is TGTGCCAGCAGTTTGGTGGGCCCTTTACGTGGGCAGTACTTC.

V gene TRBV3-1 (or the pseudogene TRBV3-2) combines with J gene TRBJ1-2; 7 nucleotides agree with TRBD1. V was pared by 4 bases and J by 2 bases, with 4 bases of the junction left unmatched. This CDR3 is 14 amino acids long. The germline V gene encodes CDR1 LGHDT and CDR2 YNNKEL (reference sequence). CDR3 loop: CASSPRQGNYGYTF. The CDR3 region has the DNA TGTGCCAGCAGCCCTCGACAGGGCAACTATGGCTACACCTTC.

J is TRBJ2-1 and V is TRBV28, with D maybe TRBD2 (6 bases). From germline, CDR1 is MDHEN and CDR2 SYDVKM. V lost 7 bases and J 2 bases, leaving 12 bases between the germline ends. CDR3 length: 14 residues. Written as DNA, the CDR3 is TGTGCCAGCACTATTAGCGGTACCTACAATGAGCAGTTCTTC. It encodes CASTISGTYNEQFF.

The table lists this clone with a few counts. The chain joins TRBV4-1 to TRBJ2-2, with D perhaps matching TRBD2 (7 bases). The CDR3 runs 17 residues. Germline loops: CDR1 MGHRA, CDR2 YSYEKL. The V end was cut by 4 bases, the J end by 6 bases, with 21 bases between. The CDR3: CASSRGRGGDNAGELFF. The CDR3 nucleotides read TGCGCCAGCAGCCGGGGCCGAGGGGGGGACAACGCCGGGGAGCTGTTTTTT.

The gene calls are TRBV9 and TRBJ2-3; no firm D call. The germline V gene has CDR1 SGDLS and CDR2 YYNGEE. This CDR3 region has 16 residues. Trimming shortened V by 0 bases and J by 9 bases, and 20 bases separated the two germline ends. The DNA for the CDR3 is TGTGCCAGCAGCGTAGGGGTTTTCACAGCCGGTGCGACGCAGTATTTT. Translation: CASSVGVFTAGATQYF. The variable domain in full, with the rest retrieved from reference TRBV9 and TRBJ2-3, is DSGVTQTPKHLITATGQRVTLRCSPRSGDLSVYWYQQSLDQGLQFLIQYYNGEERAKGNILERFSAQQFPDLHSELNLSSLELGDSALYFCASSVGVFTAGATQYFGPGTRLTVL.

The genes are TRBV20-1 and TRBJ2-3; 10 nucleotides match TRBD2. With 3 bases clipped from V and 1 base from J, the junction kept 13 bases outside the gene matches. Germline V lookup: CDR1 DFQATT, CDR2 SNEGSKA (reference sequence). The CDR3 runs to 18 residues. Here the CDR3 DNA reads TGCAGTGCTAGTACGGGACTAGCGTTCGCAGGCGGCACAGATACGCAGTATTTT. It yields the protein CSASTGLAFAGGTDTQYF.

V and J are TRBV18 and TRBJ2-2; 9 bases match TRBD2. Looked up from germline, CDR1 is KGHSH and CDR2 is LQKENI. CDR3 length: 15 residues. V shed 2 bases and J 7 bases; nucleotides not matched to a gene: 5. CDR3 sequence: CASSPVSGRDGELFF. The CDR3 nucleotides are TGTGCCAGCTCACCAGTTAGCGGGAGAGACGGGGAGCTGTTTTTT.

This chain joins TRBV7-9 and TRBJ1-1, with 7 bases matching TRBD1. This CDR3 is built from 14 residues. Germline trimming cut 4 bases from V and 0 bases from J; bases unmatched to any gene: 2. Germline values: CDR1 SEHNR, CDR2 FQNEAQ (reference sequence). CDR3: CASSSDRLNTEAFF. The CDR3 DNA is TGTGCCAGCAGCTCGGACAGGTTGAACACTGAAGCTTTCTTT.

The chain carries TRBV10-2 and TRBJ2-1; 9 bases agree with TRBD2. J gave up 4 bases and V 9 bases, and 10 bases lay outside the gene matches. CDR3 length: 15 residues. Germline CDR1 is WSHSY and CDR2 is SAAADI. CDR3 coding DNA: TGCGCCAGTCGCTGGGAGCTAGCGGGATACAATGAGCAGTTCTTC. Its translation is CASRWELAGYNEQFF.

The chain joins TRBV11-2 to TRBJ2-1; a weak D match, TRBD2 (7 bases). The CDR3 length is 14 residues. Trimming pared 8 bases from V and 1 base from J, leaving 12 bases between. Looked up from germline, CDR1 is SGHAT and CDR2 is FQNNGV. The CDR3: CASQRGGSYNEQFF. In nucleotides, the CDR3 is TGTGCCAGCCAGAGGGGGGGATCCTACAATGAGCAGTTCTTC.

The rearrangement joins TRBV19 to TRBJ1-1, with D possibly matching TRBD1 (5 bases). CDR1 is LNHDA, CDR2 SQIVND, per germline (reference sequence). This CDR3 has 12 amino acids. The germline V and J ends were trimmed by 4 bases and 7 bases, with 10 bases remaining between them. The DNA of the CDR3 is TGTGCCAGTAGTACGACAGAAGTTGAAGCTTTCTTT. This encodes CASSTTEVEAFF.

This chain links TRBV5-1 with TRBJ1-5, with D unclear. The CDR3 loop spans 14 amino acids. Trimming took off 0 bases at V and 7 bases at J, with 11 bases between the two ends. CDR1 is SGHRS, CDR2 YFSETQ, per germline. In nucleotides, the CDR3 is TGCGCCAGCAGCTTGGAGGGTTCGGGGCAGCCCCAGCATTTT. It codes for CASSLEGSGQPQHF.

The chain links TRBV9 to TRBJ1-2; 12 positions agree with TRBD1. With 5 bases clipped from V and 4 bases from J, the junction kept 12 bases outside the gene matches. Germline V gene data show CDR1 as SGDLS and CDR2 as YYNGEE. This CDR3 contains 17 residues. The DNA of the CDR3 is TGTGCCAGCAGGAAGGGGACAGGGGGCAGAGTGGTCTATGGCTACACCTTC. This translates into CASRKGTGGRVVYGYTF.

The chain couples TRBV29-1 to TRBJ2-5; D gene unclear. Germline CDR1 SQVTM, CDR2 ANQGSEA. Trimming took off 6 bases at V and 3 bases at J, with 5 bases between the two ends. The CDR3 is made up of 10 amino acids. In nucleotides, the CDR3 is TGCAGCGTCTCCGAAGAGACCCAGTACTTC. The encoded protein is CSVSEETQYF.

The CDR3 nucleotides are TGTGCCAGCAGCTTGGCTTCCGGGACTAGCGGGCGGAGCTCCTACGAGCAGTACTTC. Translated, it gives CASSLASGTSGRSSYEQYF. J is TRBJ2-7 and V is TRBV5-5; the match to TRBD2 covers 12 bases. From germline, CDR1 is SGHKS and CDR2 YYEKEE (reference sequence). This CDR3 spans 19 amino acids. V lost 0 bases, J lost 0 bases, and 10 bases stayed unmatched.

V gene TRBV6-5 combines with J gene TRBJ1-2; D ambiguous. CDR3 length equals 13 residues. V lost 6 bases to trimming and J lost 6 bases, with 14 bases between them. Germline CDR1 is MNHEY and CDR2 is SVGAGI. For the CDR3, the DNA is TGTGCCAGCAGAGAGAGACACCCGCATGGCTACACCTTC. This translates into CASRERHPHGYTF.

This chain connects TRBV5-1 to TRBJ1-4, with D perhaps matching TRBD1 (5 bases). This CDR3 region has 14 residues. CDR1 is SGHRS, CDR2 YFSETQ, per germline. V lost 0 bases and J lost 8, with 11 bases in between. CDR3 bases: TGCGCCAGCAGCTTGGCCGGGACTATGGAAAAACTGTTTTTT. Amino acids: CASSLAGTMEKLFF.

This chain links TRBV3-1 (or the pseudogene TRBV3-2) with TRBJ2-3; 7 bases line up with TRBD2. CDR1 LGHDT and CDR2 YNNKEL come from the germline V gene (reference sequence). The CDR3 has 15 residues. V trimming: 4 bases; J trimming: 4 bases; junction bases outside the gene matches: 8. The DNA of the CDR3 is TGTGCCAGCAGCCCTGGGAGGGCCTTGTCAGATACGCAGTATTTT. Its translation: CASSPGRALSDTQYF.